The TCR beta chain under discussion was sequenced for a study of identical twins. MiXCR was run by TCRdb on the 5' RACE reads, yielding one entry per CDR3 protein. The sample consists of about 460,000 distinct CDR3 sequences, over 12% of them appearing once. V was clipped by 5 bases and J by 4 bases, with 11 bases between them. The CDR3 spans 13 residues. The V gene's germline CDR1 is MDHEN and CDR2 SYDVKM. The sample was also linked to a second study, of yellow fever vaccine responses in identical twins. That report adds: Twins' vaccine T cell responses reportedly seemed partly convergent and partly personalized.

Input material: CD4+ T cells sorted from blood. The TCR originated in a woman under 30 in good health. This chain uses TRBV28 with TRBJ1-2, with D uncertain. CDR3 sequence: CASSPTWSYGYTF. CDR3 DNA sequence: TGTGCCAGCAGTCCGACGTGGAGCTATGGCTACACCTTC.